The 25 T cell receptor beta chains in this list originate from one sample, sequenced in a study of yellow fever vaccine responses in identical twins. TCRdb called the RT-PCR reads again in MiXCR, with one record for every CDR3 protein. This repertoire shows approximately 32,000 distinct CDR3 sequences, about three fifths found once; its top ten account for roughly 4.7%. Sequencing used T cells from blood (PBMCs), unsorted or a sorted subset (not recorded which), obtained before or after yellow fever vaccination (not recorded which). These receptors all come from a woman between 18 and 29 years old who received the yellow fever vaccine.

The chain is built from TRBV10-1 and TRBJ1-1, with a weak D call TRBD1 (5 bases). Germline assignment: CDR1 WNHNN and CDR2 SYGVQD (reference sequence). CDR3 length: 15 amino acids. The V end was cut by 3 bases, the J end by 3 bases, with 14 bases between. DNA for the CDR3: TGCGCCAGCAGTGATTGGGACTCGGGGCACACTGAAGCTTTCTTT. Protein sequence: CASSDWDSGHTEAFF.

As DNA, the CDR3 is TGTGCCAGCAGTTACTCGGGAGCCGAGACCCAGTACTTC. It codes for CASSYSGAETQYF. The chain links TRBV6-5 to TRBJ2-5; possible D gene TRBD2, 5 bases. The CDR3 runs to 13 residues. V lost 0 bases and J lost 5, with 7 bases in between. The germline V gene encodes CDR1 MNHEY and CDR2 SVGAGI.

This clonotype was counted only a few times. The chain employs TRBV3-1 and TRBJ1-1, with D possibly matching TRBD1 (5 bases). The germline V gene encodes CDR1 LGHDT and CDR2 YNNKEL (reference sequence). Trimming pared 4 bases from V and 14 bases from J, leaving 17 bases between. The CDR3 consists of 12 residues. In DNA form, the CDR3 reads TGTGCCAGCAGCCTCGGGACCTCGGGGGTGTTCTTT. It codes for CASSLGTSGVFF.

This clonotype showed up just a few times. The J gene is TRBJ2-5, the V gene TRBV7-9; TRBD2 matches 8 bases. The ends lost 1 base at V and 0 bases at J; junction bases unmatched: 4. The CDR3 has 16 residues. Germline assignment: CDR1 SEHNR and CDR2 FQNEAQ (reference sequence). CDR3 in amino acids: CASSLEVAGHQETQYF. For the CDR3, the DNA is TGTGCCAGCAGCTTAGAGGTAGCGGGGCACCAAGAGACCCAGTACTTC.

V and J are TRBV7-9 and TRBJ2-1, with D hard to call. V was shortened by 1 base and J by 7 bases, with 14 bases between the two germline ends. This CDR3 comprises 15 residues. CDR1 SEHNR and CDR2 FQNEAQ come from the germline V gene (reference sequence). The CDR3 nucleotides are TGTGCCAGCAGCTTAGAAGGCAGTGGACGGAATGAGCAGTTCTTC. Protein product: CASSLEGSGRNEQFF. The variable domain in full, completed from reference TRBV7-9 and TRBJ2-1, reads DTGVSQNPRHKITKRGQNVTFRCDPISEHNRLYWYRQTLGQGPEFLTYFQNEAQLEKSRLLSDRFSAERPKGSFSTLEIQRTEQGDSAMYLCASSLEGSGRNEQFFGPGTRLTVL.

This clonotype was seen a handful of times. This chain uses TRBV20-1 with TRBJ1-2, with unresolved D. Germline CDR1 is DFQATT and CDR2 is SNEGSKA (reference sequence). This CDR3 comprises 13 residues. The V end was cut by 3 bases, the J end by 8 bases, with 16 bases between. The CDR3 DNA reads as TGCAGTGCTAGGACGGACCTTATGGGCGGCTACACCTTC. This codes for CSARTDLMGGYTF.

Here the CDR3 reads CSVEGVGNPYEQYF. DNA of the CDR3: TGCAGCGTTGAAGGGGTAGGGAACCCCTACGAGCAGTACTTC. The chain couples TRBV29-1 to TRBJ2-7; D call uncertain. The V end was cut by 1 base, the J end by 2 bases, with 12 bases between. This CDR3 spans 14 amino acids. The V gene's germline CDR1 is SQVTM and CDR2 ANQGSEA.

V gene TRBV5-1 combines with J gene TRBJ1-2, with 7 bases that match TRBD1. The junction had 6 bases not matched to a gene; V was cut back by 4 bases and J by 3 bases. CDR3 length: 14 residues. Germline lookup yields CDR1 SGHRS and CDR2 YFSETQ. CDR3 nucleotides: TGCGCCAGCAGCCCAACAGGGGAGGACTATGGCTACACCTTC. Translating it yields CASSPTGEDYGYTF.

The gene calls are TRBV6-1 and TRBJ2-1; 7 positions match TRBD1. Germline values: CDR1 MNHNS, CDR2 SASEGT. The CDR3 consists of 16 residues. With 6 bases clipped from V and 1 base from J, the junction kept 9 bases outside the gene matches. CDR3 in DNA: TGTGCCAGCAGCCCAACAGGGGTTGGTTCCTACAATGAGCAGTTCTTC. Amino acids: CASSPTGVGSYNEQFF.

This CDR3 reads CASSRTGEQFF. The CDR3 DNA reads as TGTGCCAGCAGCCGCACAGGCGAGCAGTTCTTC. V and J are TRBV14 and TRBJ2-1; a possible D gene is TRBD1 (5 bases). CDR3 length equals 11 residues. Between the trimmed V and J ends, which lost 4 bases and 10 bases, there was a span of 8 bases. Germline V CDR1 and CDR2: SGHDN, FVKESK.

V usage is TRBV3-1 and J usage is TRBJ2-1; D is undetermined. The length of the CDR3 is 13 residues. Germline loops: CDR1 LGHDT, CDR2 YNNKEL (reference sequence). Trimming shortened V by 1 base and J by 8 bases, and 9 bases separated the two germline ends. This CDR3 reads CASSQASVDEQFF. CDR3 sequence (DNA): TGTGCCAGCAGCCAAGCTTCAGTTGATGAGCAGTTCTTC.

This chain joins TRBV12-3 or TRBV12-4 and TRBJ2-2; TRBD2 agrees at 12 bases. This CDR3 is 17 amino acids long. Trimming cost V 5 bases and J 6 bases; bases outside gene matches: 10. CDR3: CASSSTSGGPRSGELFF. The DNA of the CDR3 is TGTGCCAGCAGTAGTACTAGCGGGGGGCCTCGGTCCGGGGAGCTGTTTTTT.

DNA of the CDR3: TGTGCCAGCAGCTTTCAAGAGAACACTGAAGCTTTCTTT. This gives the protein CASSFQENTEAFF. The rearrangement links TRBV7-3 to TRBJ1-1; no definite D call. This CDR3 has 13 residues. Trimming cost V 3 bases and J 1 base, with 6 bases left between them. The germline gives CDR1 SGHTA, CDR2 FQGTGA.

V gene TRBV4-3 combines with J gene TRBJ2-1; 9 bases fit TRBD1. The CDR3 is 16 residues long. V shed 2 bases, J shed 6 bases, and the junction held 8 bases outside the gene matches. Germline V lookup: CDR1 LGHNA, CDR2 YSLEER. The CDR3 protein is CASSQPGTGSFNEQFF. In DNA, the CDR3 is TGCGCCAGCAGCCAACCCGGGACAGGGTCATTCAATGAGCAGTTCTTC.

The chain has TRBV7-6 and TRBJ2-1; TRBD2 matches 7 bases. The CDR3 length is 15 residues. J was trimmed by 1 base and V by 5 bases; bases with no gene match: 5. The germline gives CDR1 SGHVS, CDR2 FNYEAQ. In DNA form, the CDR3 reads TGTGCCAGCAGCGAGGGGAGGGGATCCTACAATGAGCAGTTCTTC. Translated: CASSEGRGSYNEQFF.

This chain uses TRBV18 with TRBJ2-5; 8 bases are shared with TRBD1. The CDR3 is 15 residues long. Trimming cost V 3 bases and J 5 bases; bases outside gene matches: 8. Germline V gives CDR1 KGHSH, CDR2 LQKENI. The CDR3 DNA follows: TGTGCCAGCTCACCGGGGACAGGTGCTCGGGAGACCCAGTACTTC. It is translated as CASSPGTGARETQYF.

The V and J genes are TRBV20-1 and TRBJ2-7; TRBD2 matches at 12 bases. The CDR3 consists of 13 residues. V trimming: 5 bases; J trimming: 3 bases; junction bases outside the gene matches: 2. Germline CDR1 is DFQATT and CDR2 is SNEGSKA (reference sequence). CDR3 loop: CSARLAGDYEQYF. CDR3 coding DNA: TGCAGTGCTCGACTAGCGGGAGACTACGAGCAGTACTTC.

This clonotype appeared a single time. This chain connects TRBV18 to TRBJ2-7; the D gene is possibly TRBD1 (7 bases). CDR1 KGHSH and CDR2 LQKENI come from the germline V gene. CDR3 size: 14 residues. Trimming left V 4 bases short and J 3 bases short, with 13 bases between. The CDR3 sequence: CASSHRQGGYEQYV. DNA for the CDR3: TGTGCCAGCTCACACCGACAGGGAGGCTACGAGCAGTACGTC.

The chain employs TRBV4-1 and TRBJ1-5; 10 nucleotides align to TRBD1. CDR1 is MGHRA and CDR2 is YSYEKL in the germline V gene. CDR3 size: 15 residues. With V trimmed by 2 bases and J by 6 bases, 4 bases remained unmatched. CDR3 protein: CASSQHRDRGQPQHF. The CDR3 bases are TGCGCCAGCAGCCAACATCGGGACAGGGGTCAGCCCCAGCATTTT.

This clonotype has a handful of counts. V usage is TRBV4-2 and J usage is TRBJ2-1; the match to TRBD2 covers 10 bases. CDR1 LGHNA and CDR2 YNFKEQ come from the germline V gene. The V segment lost 3 bases and the J segment 2 bases; nucleotides outside the gene matches: 1. The CDR3 totals 15 residues. The CDR3 DNA reads as TGTGCCAGCAGCCAGCTAGCGGGGGCCTACAATGAGCAGTTCTTC. It translates to CASSQLAGAYNEQFF.

CDR3 sequence reads: CASSQRTGWGTEAFF. The CDR3 nucleotides read TGTGCCAGCAGCCAGCGGACAGGGTGGGGAACTGAAGCTTTCTTT. The chain combines TRBV3-1 with TRBJ1-1; 8 bases are shared with TRBD1. The V segment lost 3 bases and the J segment 5 bases; nucleotides outside the gene matches: 8. Germline values: CDR1 LGHDT, CDR2 YNNKEL (reference sequence). This CDR3 has 15 amino acids.

This chain connects TRBV29-1 to TRBJ2-7, with 7 positions matching TRBD1. This CDR3 region has 11 residues. CDR1 is SQVTM and CDR2 is ANQGSEA in the germline V gene. The ends lost 1 base at V and 6 bases at J; junction bases unmatched: 0. The CDR3 DNA is TGCAGCGTTGAAGCAGGGGGCGAGCAGTACGTC. Amino acid sequence: CSVEAGGEQYV.

The chain combines TRBV10-3 with TRBJ1-1; D gene ambiguous. Germline loops: CDR1 ENHRY, CDR2 SYGVKD. The CDR3 covers 14 residues. The V end was cut by 6 bases, the J end by 4 bases, with 15 bases between. The CDR3: CAISTHDGSTEAFF. For the CDR3, the DNA is TGTGCCATCAGCACGCACGATGGGAGCACTGAAGCTTTCTTT.

This chain connects TRBV20-1 to TRBJ2-1; D is perhaps TRBD1 (6 bases). The CDR3 loop spans 15 amino acids. The germline V gene has CDR1 DFQATT and CDR2 SNEGSKA (reference sequence). Trimming removed 4 bases at V and 4 bases at J, with 17 bases between. CDR3 bases: TGCAGTGCTAACCGCGACAGGAGAGAATACAATGAGCAGTTCTTC. It encodes CSANRDRREYNEQFF.

The chain is built from TRBV19 and TRBJ1-1, with 7 bases that match TRBD1. V lost 8 bases to trimming and J lost 3 bases; unmatched junction nucleotides: 6. Germline values: CDR1 LNHDA, CDR2 SQIVND (reference sequence). The CDR3 totals 13 residues. The CDR3 loop is CASYPGGDTEAFF. In DNA, the CDR3 is TGTGCCAGTTATCCAGGGGGAGACACTGAAGCTTTCTTT.